This entry lists 32 T cell receptor beta chains sequenced from one sample in a study of cytomegalovirus exposure and HLA in healthy donors. PCR primers comprised 60 Vbeta and 13 Jbeta primers. Sequencing used immunoSEQ multiplex PCR; TCRdb keeps in-frame clones, though not all of them. The sample includes under 250,000 clones, around 80% of them seen just once. The sample consisted of PBMCs. The receptors here all came from a boy younger than 10 in good health and CMV-seronegative.

The genes are TRBV2 and TRBJ2-1; 10 bases agree with TRBD2. The CDR3 totals 13 residues. The trim removed 8 bases at V and 9 bases at J, leaving 7 bases unmatched. Germline CDR1 and CDR2: SNHLY and FYNNEI. DNA for the CDR3: TGTGCCAGCTTCCCCTTAGCGGGAGGTGAGCAGTTCTTC. Translation gives CASFPLAGGEQFF. Drawing the rest from reference TRBV2 and TRBJ2-1, the complete variable domain is EPEVTQTPSHQVTQMGQEVILRCVPISNHLYFYWYRQILGQKVEFLVSFYNNEISEKSEIFDDQFSVERPDGSNFTLKIRSTKLEDSAMYFCASFPLAGGEQFFGPGTRLTVL.

The chain links TRBV6-1 to TRBJ2-7; no reliable D call. V was trimmed by 7 bases and J by 2 bases, leaving 15 bases between them. The CDR3 spans 14 residues. The germline V gene encodes CDR1 MNHNS and CDR2 SASEGT. The chain's CDR3 is CASTLIQETYEQYF. For the CDR3, the DNA is TGTGCCAGCACTTTAATTCAGGAAACCTACGAGCAGTACTTC.

The gene calls are TRBV7-6 and TRBJ2-3; possibly TRBD1 for D (6 bases). There are 15 residues in the CDR3. Germline V gives CDR1 SGHVS, CDR2 FNYEAQ. Trimming shortened V by 0 bases and J by 3 bases, and 10 bases separated the two germline ends. This CDR3 is CASSLAQGGTDTQYF. The CDR3 nucleotides are TGTGCCAGCAGCTTAGCGCAAGGGGGAACAGATACGCAGTATTTT.

This sequence joins TRBV7-6 and TRBJ2-1, with TRBD2 matching 11 bases. The V gene's germline CDR1 is SGHVS and CDR2 FNYEAQ. This CDR3 is 17 amino acids long. V shed 5 bases and J 4 bases; nucleotides not matched to a gene: 10. The CDR3 DNA reads TGTGCCAGCAGCCCAGCCCCGGGACTAGCGGTTTACAATGAGCAGTTCTTC. Translation: CASSPAPGLAVYNEQFF.

This sequence joins TRBV7-2 and TRBJ2-7, with 9 bases that match TRBD2. V shed 5 bases, J shed 2 bases, and the junction held 4 bases outside the gene matches. CDR1 is SGHTA and CDR2 is FQGNSA in the germline V gene. The CDR3 is made up of 14 amino acids. The CDR3 nucleotides read TGTGCCAGCAGCCCCAGGACTAGCGCCTACGAGCAGTACTTC. Translation: CASSPRTSAYEQYF.

This chain links TRBV7-9 with TRBJ2-7; D is unresolved. The germline CDR1 and CDR2 sequences are SEHNR and FQNEAQ (reference sequence). There are 14 residues in the CDR3. The V and J ends lost 5 bases and 2 bases respectively, with 13 bases between them. The CDR3 reads CASSRGQSPYEQYF. The CDR3 nucleotides are TGTGCCAGCAGCCGCGGCCAGTCCCCCTACGAGCAGTACTTC.

The chain recombines TRBV6-1 with TRBJ2-2, with D possibly matching TRBD2 (5 bases). Looked up from germline, CDR1 is MNHNS and CDR2 is SASEGT. This CDR3 comprises 14 residues. The V end lost 7 bases, the J end lost 5 bases, and 14 bases lay between the germline ends. The CDR3 DNA reads as TGTGCCAGCAATCCGGGGTTTAGGACCGGGGAGCTGTTTTTT. Translated, it gives CASNPGFRTGELFF.

V is TRBV13 and J is TRBJ1-2, with 9 bases matching TRBD1. The trim removed 5 bases at V and 2 bases at J, leaving 6 bases unmatched. The CDR3 has 15 residues. The germline CDR1 and CDR2 sequences are PRHDT and FYEKMQ (reference sequence). The CDR3 DNA reads TGTGCCAGCAGCACTGGGACAGGGCCCAACTATGGCTACACCTTC. This codes for CASSTGTGPNYGYTF.

J is TRBJ2-2 and V is TRBV7-3, with 7 bases identical to TRBD2. From germline, CDR1 is SGHTA and CDR2 FQGTGA. Germline trimming cut 1 base from V and 4 bases from J; bases unmatched to any gene: 9. The CDR3 length is 17 residues. The CDR3: CASSLIEAGWGTGELFF. The CDR3 region has the DNA TGTGCCAGCAGCTTAATCGAAGCGGGATGGGGCACCGGGGAGCTGTTTTTT. Filled out from reference TRBV7-3 and TRBJ2-2, the complete variable domain reads GAGVSQTPSNKVTEKGKYVELRCDPISGHTALYWYRQSLGQGPEFLIYFQGTGAADDSGLPNDRFFAVRPEGSVSTLKIQRTERGDSAVYLCASSLIEAGWGTGELFFGEGSRLTVL.

The rearrangement uses TRBV6-6 and TRBJ1-1; D is unresolved. The CDR3 runs to 13 residues. Deletions cut 0 bases from V and 5 bases from J, with 7 bases between. CDR1 and CDR2 (germline): MNHNY, SVGAGI (reference sequence). The chain's CDR3 is CASSYSIVTEAFF. The CDR3, as DNA: TGTGCCAGCAGTTACTCCATAGTAACTGAAGCTTTCTTT.

The chain uses TRBV19 and TRBJ1-5; the match to TRBD1 covers 7 bases. V shed 3 bases, J shed 7 bases, and the junction held 9 bases outside the gene matches. The germline CDR1 and CDR2 sequences are LNHDA and SQIVND (reference sequence). The CDR3 extends over 15 amino acids. The CDR3 bases are TGTGCCAGTAGTATGTCGGGGACAGTCAGCCAGCCCCAGCATTTT. Protein sequence: CASSMSGTVSQPQHF.

The chain combines TRBV7-2 with TRBJ2-5; D is unclear. V was pared by 4 bases and J by 4 bases, with 4 bases between. Per the germline V gene, CDR1 is SGHTA and CDR2 is FQGNSA. The CDR3 length is 11 residues. The CDR3 region is CASSSRETQYF. CDR3 coding DNA: TGTGCCAGCAGCTCCCGAGAGACCCAGTACTTC.

The chain recombines TRBV20-1 with TRBJ1-6, with D maybe TRBD1 (6 bases). This CDR3 spans 11 amino acids. Per germline, CDR1 DFQATT and CDR2 SNEGSKA (reference sequence). The DNA for the CDR3 is TGCACCGCAGGGGTGGATTCACCCCTCCACTTT. It translates to CTAGVDSPLHF.

The CDR3 DNA reads TGTGCCAGTAGTATGGCATCTCTAGCCAAAAACATTCAGTACTTC. Translation: CASSMASLAKNIQYF. The gene calls are TRBV19 and TRBJ2-4; no definite D call. Germline V lookup: CDR1 LNHDA, CDR2 SQIVND (reference sequence). Trimming took off 3 bases at V and 0 bases at J, with 9 bases between the two ends. There are 15 residues in the CDR3.

This chain uses TRBV5-4 with TRBJ2-2, with D possibly being TRBD1 (6 bases). V was pared by 1 base and J by 5 bases, with 6 bases between. Germline loops: CDR1 SGHNT, CDR2 YYREEE (reference sequence). This CDR3 is 13 amino acids long. The chain's CDR3 is CASSLTGTGELFF. For the CDR3, the DNA is TGTGCCAGCAGCTTGACAGGGACCGGGGAGCTGTTTTTT.

The sample holds a few counts of this clone. The gene calls are TRBV5-1 and TRBJ1-1, with D uncertain. The CDR3 loop spans 13 amino acids. CDR1 SGHRS and CDR2 YFSETQ come from the germline V gene. The V and J ends lost 4 bases and 0 bases respectively, with 7 bases between them. Here the CDR3 reads CASSPGMNTEAFF. In nucleotides, the CDR3 is TGCGCCAGCAGCCCGGGGATGAACACTGAAGCTTTCTTT. The whole variable domain, remainder taken from reference TRBV5-1 and TRBJ1-1, is KAGVTQTPRYLIKTRGQQVTLSCSPISGHRSVSWYQQTPGQGLQFLFEYFSETQRNKGNFPGRFSGRQFSNSRSEMNVSTLELGDSALYLCASSPGMNTEAFFGQGTRLTVV.

V gene TRBV2 combines with J gene TRBJ2-7; D ambiguous. Germline V CDR1 and CDR2: SNHLY, FYNNEI. V was trimmed by 3 bases and J by 4 bases, leaving 7 bases between them. CDR3 length: 12 residues. CDR3 amino acids: CASSEGFYEQYF. The CDR3 nucleotides read TGTGCCAGCAGTGAGGGCTTTTACGAGCAGTACTTC.

The V call is TRBV13, the J call TRBJ2-1; 16 positions match TRBD2. In germline, CDR1 is PRHDT, CDR2 FYEKMQ (reference sequence). With 1 base clipped from V and 5 bases from J, the junction kept 5 bases outside the gene matches. The CDR3 length is 18 residues. CDR3 loop: CASSLEGLAGGPDNEQFF. DNA for the CDR3: TGTGCCAGCAGCTTAGAGGGACTAGCGGGGGGGCCCGACAATGAGCAGTTCTTC.

This sequence joins TRBV7-8 and TRBJ1-1; D is ambiguous. From germline, CDR1 is SGHVS and CDR2 FQNEAQ. This CDR3 is 14 amino acids long. With 1 base removed from V and 1 base from J, the gap between germline ends came to 7 bases. In DNA, the CDR3 is TGTGCCAGCAGCTTAGATCCAGGGAACACTGAAGCTTTCTTT. It translates to CASSLDPGNTEAFF. Full variable domain (outside the CDR3, taken from reference TRBV7-8 and TRBJ1-1): GAGVSQSPRYKVAKRGQDVALRCDPISGHVSLFWYQQALGQGPEFLTYFQNEAQLDKSGLPSDRFFAERPEGSVSTLKIQRTQQEDSAVYLCASSLDPGNTEAFFGQGTRLTVV.

The gene calls are TRBV30 and TRBJ2-7; D is perhaps TRBD2 (5 bases). Trimming shortened V by 2 bases and J by 6 bases, and 11 bases separated the two germline ends. The CDR3 length is 12 residues. The germline V gene has CDR1 GTSNPN and CDR2 SVGIG (reference sequence). Here the CDR3 DNA reads TGTGCCTGGAGTAGAGGAGGTGGCGAGCAGTACTTC. It is translated as CAWSRGGGEQYF.

The chain combines TRBV7-8 with TRBJ2-7; D possibly corresponds to TRBD2 (7 bases). The CDR3 loop spans 15 amino acids. V lost 1 base to trimming and J lost 2 bases, with 12 bases between them. Germline V gene lookup returns CDR1 SGHVS and CDR2 FQNEAQ. CDR3 sequence reads: CASSLGGGGPYEQYF. CDR3 sequence (DNA): TGTGCCAGCAGCTTAGGGGGCGGGGGCCCCTACGAGCAGTACTTC.

A word on this clone: The same CDR3 is also encoded by other DNA sequences in this sample. V gene TRBV19 combines with J gene TRBJ1-5; maybe TRBD1 (6 bases). Trimming took off 6 bases at V and 6 bases at J, with 9 bases between the two ends. The CDR3 is made up of 12 amino acids. Germline CDR1 LNHDA, CDR2 SQIVND (reference sequence). CDR3 amino acids: CASRQGGQPQHF. CDR3 nucleotides: TGTGCCAGTAGACAGGGCGGTCAGCCCCAGCATTTT.

The genes are TRBV23-1 and TRBJ2-7; 12 bases map to TRBD1. TRBV23-1 counts as an open reading frame of uncertain function. The CDR3 spans 11 residues. CDR3 sequence reads: CASSQWDRGRV. CDR3 DNA: TGCGCCAGCAGTCAATGGGACAGGGGGCGGGTC.

This clone showed up just once. The chain's CDR3 is CASSTFWGGSYNEQFF. The CDR3 nucleotides read TGTGCCAGTAGCACCTTTTGGGGGGGGTCCTACAATGAGCAGTTCTTC. This chain joins TRBV19 and TRBJ2-1; TRBD2 agrees at 7 bases. CDR3 length equals 16 residues. The germline V gene has CDR1 LNHDA and CDR2 SQIVND (reference sequence). V shed 6 bases, J shed 1 base, and the junction held 9 bases outside the gene matches.

Many counts were recorded for this clone. The rearrangement links TRBV6-6 to TRBJ1-5; D is perhaps TRBD1 (6 bases). The germline V and J ends were trimmed by 5 bases and 2 bases, with 13 bases remaining between them. Per germline, CDR1 MNHNY and CDR2 SVGAGI (reference sequence). The CDR3 loop spans 15 amino acids. CDR3 residues: CASSGGPQGNQPQHF. Written as DNA, the CDR3 is TGTGCCAGCAGTGGGGGCCCGCAGGGCAATCAGCCCCAGCATTTT.

J is TRBJ1-1 and V is TRBV30, with a weak D call TRBD1 (5 bases). The V end lost 2 bases, the J end lost 0 bases, and 10 bases lay between the germline ends. The CDR3 spans 14 residues. CDR1 and CDR2 (germline): GTSNPN, SVGIG (reference sequence). The CDR3 DNA is TGTGCCTGGAGTCAAGGGGTGCTGAACACTGAAGCTTTCTTT. Protein sequence: CAWSQGVLNTEAFF.

This chain joins TRBV9 and TRBJ2-2, with 9 bases identical to TRBD1. Germline V gives CDR1 SGDLS, CDR2 YYNGEE. CDR3 length: 16 amino acids. J lost 4 bases, V lost 3 bases, and 7 bases had no gene match. CDR3 amino acids: CASSARDRAPTGELFF. CDR3 DNA sequence: TGTGCCAGCAGCGCCCGGGACAGGGCCCCCACCGGGGAGCTGTTTTTT.

This sequence joins TRBV15 and TRBJ2-3; D ambiguous. This CDR3 is 14 amino acids long. Germline V gene sequence: CDR1 LNHNV, CDR2 YYDKDF (reference sequence). Trimming pared 8 bases from V and 5 bases from J, leaving 17 bases between. CDR3 in amino acids: CATLGDRSRDTQYF. CDR3 DNA: TGTGCCACCCTAGGCGATAGGTCGAGAGATACGCAGTATTTT.

As to this clone: A junction boundary mismatches the germline segment, possibly from a read error. This chain uses TRBV7-9 with TRBJ2-6, with TRBD1 matching over 9 bases. The CDR3 is 18 amino acids. The germline V gene encodes CDR1 SEHNR and CDR2 FQNEAQ (reference sequence). The CDR3 DNA follows: TGTTCCAGCAGCTTAGGACAGGGGATTCTCTCTGGGGCCAACGTCCTGACTTTC. Its translation is CSSSLGQGILSGANVLTF.

V is TRBV6-6 and J is TRBJ1-1; D is possibly TRBD1 (6 bases). V was shortened by 1 base and J by 7 bases, with 13 bases between the two germline ends. The CDR3 loop spans 14 amino acids. From germline, CDR1 is MNHNY and CDR2 SVGAGI (reference sequence). The CDR3 sequence: CASSYYQGGGEAFF. The DNA of the CDR3 is TGTGCCAGCAGTTACTACCAGGGAGGGGGTGAAGCTTTCTTT.

This chain uses TRBV23-1 with TRBJ1-2; no clear D. TRBV23-1 is an ORF; its function is uncertain. This CDR3 region has 13 residues. The V gene lost 0 bases and the J gene lost 5 bases, with 7 bases spanning the gap. The CDR3 is CASSQSWQYGYTF. CDR3 nucleotides: TGCGCCAGCAGTCAATCGTGGCAGTATGGCTACACCTTC.

The rearrangement links TRBV30 to TRBJ2-7, with a tentative D call TRBD1 (5 bases). Trimming cost V 2 bases and J 8 bases, with 16 bases left between them. Per germline, CDR1 GTSNPN and CDR2 SVGIG (reference sequence). The CDR3 extends over 13 amino acids. This CDR3 reads CAWSLGRERQQYF. The CDR3 coding sequence is TGTGCCTGGAGTTTAGGCAGGGAACGACAGCAGTACTTC.